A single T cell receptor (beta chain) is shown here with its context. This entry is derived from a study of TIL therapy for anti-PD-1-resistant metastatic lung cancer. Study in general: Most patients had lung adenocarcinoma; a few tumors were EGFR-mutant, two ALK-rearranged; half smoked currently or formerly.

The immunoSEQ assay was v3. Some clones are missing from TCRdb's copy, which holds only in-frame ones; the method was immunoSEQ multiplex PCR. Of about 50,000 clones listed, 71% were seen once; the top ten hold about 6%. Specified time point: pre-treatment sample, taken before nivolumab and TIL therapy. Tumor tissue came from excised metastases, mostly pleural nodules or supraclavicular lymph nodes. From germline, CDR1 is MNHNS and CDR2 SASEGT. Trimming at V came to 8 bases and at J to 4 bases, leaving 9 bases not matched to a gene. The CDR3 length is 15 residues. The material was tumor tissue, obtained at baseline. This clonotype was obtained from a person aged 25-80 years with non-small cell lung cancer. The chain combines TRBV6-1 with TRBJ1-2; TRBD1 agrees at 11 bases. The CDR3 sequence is CASRSWDRGAYGYTF. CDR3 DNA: TGTGCCAGCCGCAGCTGGGACAGGGGGGCCTATGGCTACACCTTC.